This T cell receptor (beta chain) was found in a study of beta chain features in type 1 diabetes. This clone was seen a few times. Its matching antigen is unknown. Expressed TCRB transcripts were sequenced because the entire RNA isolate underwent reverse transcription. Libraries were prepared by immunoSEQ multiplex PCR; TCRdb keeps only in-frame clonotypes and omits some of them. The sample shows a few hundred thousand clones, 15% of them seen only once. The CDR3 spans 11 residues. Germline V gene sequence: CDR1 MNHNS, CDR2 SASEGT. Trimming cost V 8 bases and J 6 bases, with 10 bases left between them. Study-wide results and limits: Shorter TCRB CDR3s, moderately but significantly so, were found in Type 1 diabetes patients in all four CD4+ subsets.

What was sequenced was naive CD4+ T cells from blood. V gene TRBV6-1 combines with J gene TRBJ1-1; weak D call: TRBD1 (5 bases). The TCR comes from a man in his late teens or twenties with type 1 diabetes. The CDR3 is CASPGGAEAFF. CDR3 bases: TGTGCCAGCCCTGGGGGGGCTGAAGCTTTCTTT.